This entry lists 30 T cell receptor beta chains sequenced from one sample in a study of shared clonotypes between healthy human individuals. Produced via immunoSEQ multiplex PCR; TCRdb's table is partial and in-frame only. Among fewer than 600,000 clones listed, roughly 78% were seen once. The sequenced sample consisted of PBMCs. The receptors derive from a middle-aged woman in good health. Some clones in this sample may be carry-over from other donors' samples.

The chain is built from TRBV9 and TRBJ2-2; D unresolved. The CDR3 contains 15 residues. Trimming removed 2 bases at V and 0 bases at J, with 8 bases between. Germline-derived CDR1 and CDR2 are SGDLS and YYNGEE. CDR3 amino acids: CASSVTSANTGELFF. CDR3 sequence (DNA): TGTGCCAGCAGCGTTACATCCGCGAACACCGGGGAGCTGTTTTTT.

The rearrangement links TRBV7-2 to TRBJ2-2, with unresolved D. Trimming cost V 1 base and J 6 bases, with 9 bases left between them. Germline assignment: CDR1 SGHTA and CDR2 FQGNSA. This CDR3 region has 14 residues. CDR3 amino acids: CASSLVWLSGELFF. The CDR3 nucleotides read TGTGCCAGCAGCTTAGTGTGGCTTTCCGGGGAGCTGTTTTTT.

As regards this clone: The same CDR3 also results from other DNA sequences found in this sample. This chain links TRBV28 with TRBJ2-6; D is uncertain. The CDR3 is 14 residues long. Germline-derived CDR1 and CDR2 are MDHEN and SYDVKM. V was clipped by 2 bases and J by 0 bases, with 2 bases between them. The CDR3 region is CASSLHSGANVLTF. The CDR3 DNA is TGTGCCAGCAGTTTACACTCTGGGGCCAACGTCCTGACTTTC.

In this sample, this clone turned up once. The CDR3: CASSIVAGGSSDTQYF. CDR3 nucleotide sequence: TGTGCCAGCAGTATTGTAGCGGGAGGGAGCTCCGATACGCAGTATTTT. This sequence joins TRBV27 and TRBJ2-3, with 11 bases identical to TRBD2. The CDR3 runs to 16 residues. V dropped 5 bases and J dropped 6; count of bases not matched to a gene: 10. CDR1 is MNHEY, CDR2 SMNVEV, per germline (reference sequence).

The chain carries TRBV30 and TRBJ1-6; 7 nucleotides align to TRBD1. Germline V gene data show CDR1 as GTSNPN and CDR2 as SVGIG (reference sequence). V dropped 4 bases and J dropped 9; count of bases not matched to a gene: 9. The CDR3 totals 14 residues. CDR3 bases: TGTGCCTGGATCCGACAGGGTAACGGTTCACCCCTCCACTTT. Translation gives CAWIRQGNGSPLHF.

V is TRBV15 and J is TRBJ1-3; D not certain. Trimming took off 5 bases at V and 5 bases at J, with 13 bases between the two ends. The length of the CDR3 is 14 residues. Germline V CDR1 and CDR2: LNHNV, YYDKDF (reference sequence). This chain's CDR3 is CATSGRQTRNTIYF. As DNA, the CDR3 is TGTGCCACCAGCGGCCGACAAACGCGAAACACCATATATTTT.

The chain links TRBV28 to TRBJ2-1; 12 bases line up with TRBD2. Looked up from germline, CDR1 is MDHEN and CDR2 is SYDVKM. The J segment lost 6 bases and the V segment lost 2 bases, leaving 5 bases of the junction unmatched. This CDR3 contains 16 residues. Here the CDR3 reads CASSLLRLAGVNEQFF. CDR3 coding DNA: TGTGCCAGCAGTTTACTTCGACTAGCGGGAGTCAATGAGCAGTTCTTC.

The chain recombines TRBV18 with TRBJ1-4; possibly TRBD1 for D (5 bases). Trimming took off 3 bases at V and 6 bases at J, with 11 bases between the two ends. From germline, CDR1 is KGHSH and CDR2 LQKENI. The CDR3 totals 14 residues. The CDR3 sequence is CASSPYGADEKLFF. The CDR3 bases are TGTGCCAGCTCACCTTATGGGGCGGATGAAAAACTGTTTTTT.

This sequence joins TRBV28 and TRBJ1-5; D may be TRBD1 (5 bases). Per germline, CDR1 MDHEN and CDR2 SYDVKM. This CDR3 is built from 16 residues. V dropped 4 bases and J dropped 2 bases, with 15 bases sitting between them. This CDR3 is CASSWRQPGGNQPQHF. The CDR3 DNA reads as TGTGCCAGCAGTTGGCGACAGCCGGGGGGCAATCAGCCCCAGCATTTT.

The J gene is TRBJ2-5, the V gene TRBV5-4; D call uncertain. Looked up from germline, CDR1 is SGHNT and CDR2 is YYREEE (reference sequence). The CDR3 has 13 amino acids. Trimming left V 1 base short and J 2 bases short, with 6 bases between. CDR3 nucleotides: TGTGCCAGCAGCTTGCCCCAGCAAGAGACCCAGTACTTC. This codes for CASSLPQQETQYF.

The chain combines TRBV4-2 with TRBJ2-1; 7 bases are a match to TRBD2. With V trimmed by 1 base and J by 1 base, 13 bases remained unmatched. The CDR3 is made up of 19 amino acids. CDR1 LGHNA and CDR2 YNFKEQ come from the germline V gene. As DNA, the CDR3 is TGTGCCAGCAGCCAAGTCAAGGGTACTAGCGATTCGTCCTACAATGAGCAGTTCTTC. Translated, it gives CASSQVKGTSDSSYNEQFF.

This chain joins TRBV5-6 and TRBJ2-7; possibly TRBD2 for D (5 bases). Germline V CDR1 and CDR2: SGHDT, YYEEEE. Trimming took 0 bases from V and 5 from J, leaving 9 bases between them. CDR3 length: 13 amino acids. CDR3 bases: TGTGCCAGCAGCTTGGACCCGAGGGACGAGCAGTACTTC. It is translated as CASSLDPRDEQYF.

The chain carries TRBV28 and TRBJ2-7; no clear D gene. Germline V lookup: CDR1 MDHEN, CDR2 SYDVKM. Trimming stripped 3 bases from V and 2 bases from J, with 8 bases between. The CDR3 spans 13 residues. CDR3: CASSFQSAYEQYF. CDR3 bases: TGTGCCAGCAGTTTTCAGTCAGCCTACGAGCAGTACTTC.

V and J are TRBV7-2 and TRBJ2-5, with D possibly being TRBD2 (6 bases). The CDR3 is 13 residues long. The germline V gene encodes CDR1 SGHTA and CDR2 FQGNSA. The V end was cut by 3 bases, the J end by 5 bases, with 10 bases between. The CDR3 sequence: CASSLTRYETQYF. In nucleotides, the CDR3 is TGTGCCAGCAGCTTGACTAGATACGAGACCCAGTACTTC. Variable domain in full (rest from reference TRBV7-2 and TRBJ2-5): GAGVSQSPSNKVTEKGKDVELRCDPISGHTALYWYRQSLGQGLEFLIYFQGNSAPDKSGLPSDRFSAERTGGSVSTLTIQRTQQEDSAVYLCASSLTRYETQYFGPGTRLLVL.

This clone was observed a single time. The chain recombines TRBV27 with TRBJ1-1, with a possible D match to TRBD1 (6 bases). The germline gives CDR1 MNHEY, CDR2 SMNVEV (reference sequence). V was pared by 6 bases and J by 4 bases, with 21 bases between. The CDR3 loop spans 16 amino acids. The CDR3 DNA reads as TGTGCCAGCAGCTTAGGGTTGTGGGGGCGGGGCACTGAAGCTTTCTTT. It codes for CASSLGLWGRGTEAFF.

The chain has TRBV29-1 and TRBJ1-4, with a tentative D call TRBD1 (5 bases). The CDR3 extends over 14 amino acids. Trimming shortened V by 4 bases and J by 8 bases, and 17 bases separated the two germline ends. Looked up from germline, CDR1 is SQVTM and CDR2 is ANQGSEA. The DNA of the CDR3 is TGCAGCGTTGGGCGTGGGGGAGGTAGGGAAAAACTGTTTTTT. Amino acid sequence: CSVGRGGGREKLFF.

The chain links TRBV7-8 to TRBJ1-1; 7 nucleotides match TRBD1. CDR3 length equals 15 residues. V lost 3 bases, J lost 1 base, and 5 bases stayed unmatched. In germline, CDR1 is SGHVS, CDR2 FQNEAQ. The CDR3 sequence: CASSFSGQTNTEAFF. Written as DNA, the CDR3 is TGTGCCAGCAGCTTTTCGGGACAGACGAACACTGAAGCTTTCTTT.

In DNA form, the CDR3 reads TGTGCCAGTAGTATAGCTGACAGGGTGTCCGAGCAGTACTTC. Translating it yields CASSIADRVSEQYF. The chain employs TRBV19 and TRBJ2-7, with TRBD1 matching 7 bases. In germline, CDR1 is LNHDA, CDR2 SQIVND (reference sequence). The CDR3 spans 14 residues. The ends lost 1 base at V and 6 bases at J; junction bases unmatched: 6. Complete variable domain (other parts from reference TRBV19 and TRBJ2-7): DGGITQSPKYLFRKEGQNVTLSCEQNLNHDAMYWYRQDPGQGLRLIYYSQIVNDFQKGDIAEGYSVSREKKESFPLTVTSAQKNPTAFYLCASSIADRVSEQYFGPGTRLTVT.

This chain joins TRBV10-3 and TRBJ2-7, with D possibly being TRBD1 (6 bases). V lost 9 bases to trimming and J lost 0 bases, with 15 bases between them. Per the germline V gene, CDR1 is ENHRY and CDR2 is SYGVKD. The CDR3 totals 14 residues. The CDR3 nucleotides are TGTGCCATACTACAGGGCCTCCTCTCCTACGAGCAGTACTTC. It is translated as CAILQGLLSYEQYF.

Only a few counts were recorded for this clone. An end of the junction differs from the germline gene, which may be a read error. The CDR3 DNA follows: TGTGCCAGCACCCAACAGGGGCGGACTGAAGCTTTCTTT. Amino acid sequence: CASTQQGRTEAFF. This sequence joins TRBV14 and TRBJ1-1, with 7 positions matching TRBD1. The V gene's germline CDR1 is SGHDN and CDR2 FVKESK. The CDR3 length is 13 residues.

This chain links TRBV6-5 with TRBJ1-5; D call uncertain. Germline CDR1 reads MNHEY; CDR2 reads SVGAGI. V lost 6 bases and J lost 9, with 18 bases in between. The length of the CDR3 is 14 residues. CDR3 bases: TGTGCCAGCAGGGACCAAATGGAGCCACCGCCCCAGCATTTT. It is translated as CASRDQMEPPPQHF.

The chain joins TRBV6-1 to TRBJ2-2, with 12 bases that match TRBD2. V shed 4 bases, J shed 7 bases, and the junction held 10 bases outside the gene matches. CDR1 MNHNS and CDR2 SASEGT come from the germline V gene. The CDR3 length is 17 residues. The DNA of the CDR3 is TGTGCCAGCAGTGTCTTGCGGCTAGCGGGAGGGGGCGGGGAGCTGTTTTTT. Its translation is CASSVLRLAGGGGELFF.

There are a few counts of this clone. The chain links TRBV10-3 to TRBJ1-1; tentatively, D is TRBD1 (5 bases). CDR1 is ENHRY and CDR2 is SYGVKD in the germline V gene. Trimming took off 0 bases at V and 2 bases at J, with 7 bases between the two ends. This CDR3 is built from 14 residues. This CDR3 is CAISESGGNTEAFF. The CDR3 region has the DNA TGTGCCATCAGTGAGTCGGGGGGAAACACTGAAGCTTTCTTT.

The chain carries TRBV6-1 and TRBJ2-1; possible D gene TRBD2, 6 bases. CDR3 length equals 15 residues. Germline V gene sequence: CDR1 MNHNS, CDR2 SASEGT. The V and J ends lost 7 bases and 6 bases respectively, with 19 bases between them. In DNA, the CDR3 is TGTGCCAGCACCCCCGCGGGGCGGCCGTCCAATGAGCAGTTCTTC. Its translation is CASTPAGRPSNEQFF.

As DNA, the CDR3 is TGTGCCAGTAGTACCGGACTAGCTAGCTCCTACGAGCAGTACTTC. Protein: CASSTGLASSYEQYF. The chain uses TRBV19 and TRBJ2-7; 8 nucleotides agree with TRBD2. The CDR3 is 15 residues long. The V gene's germline CDR1 is LNHDA and CDR2 SQIVND (reference sequence). Unmatched junction bases numbered 5, after V lost 4 bases and J lost 0 bases. The full variable domain, in which reference TRBV19 and TRBJ2-7 provide the parts outside the CDR3, is DGGITQSPKYLFRKEGQNVTLSCEQNLNHDAMYWYRQDPGQGLRLIYYSQIVNDFQKGDIAEGYSVSREKKESFPLTVTSAQKNPTAFYLCASSTGLASSYEQYFGPGTRLTVT.

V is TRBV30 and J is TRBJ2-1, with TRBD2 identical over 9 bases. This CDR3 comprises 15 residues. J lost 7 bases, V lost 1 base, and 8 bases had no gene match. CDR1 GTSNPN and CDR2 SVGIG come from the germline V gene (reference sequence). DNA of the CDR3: TGTGCCTGGAGTGGGGGTAGCGGGAGACCGAATGAGCAGTTCTTC. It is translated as CAWSGGSGRPNEQFF.

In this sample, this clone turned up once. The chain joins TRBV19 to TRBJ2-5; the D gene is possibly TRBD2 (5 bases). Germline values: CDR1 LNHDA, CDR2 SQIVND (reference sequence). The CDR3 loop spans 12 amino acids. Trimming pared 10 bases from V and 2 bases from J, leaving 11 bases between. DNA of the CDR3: TGTGCCACCGGGGTAGGGCAAGAGACCCAGTACTTC. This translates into CATGVGQETQYF.

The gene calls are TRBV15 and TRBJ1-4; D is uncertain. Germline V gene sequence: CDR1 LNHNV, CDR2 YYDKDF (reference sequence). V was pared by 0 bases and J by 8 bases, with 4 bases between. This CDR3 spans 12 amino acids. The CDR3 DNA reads TGTGCCACCAGCAGAGATGAGGAAAAACTGTTTTTT. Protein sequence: CATSRDEEKLFF. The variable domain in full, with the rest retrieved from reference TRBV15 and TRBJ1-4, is DAMVIQNPRYQVTQFGKPVTLSCSQTLNHNVMYWYQQKSSQAPKLLFHYYDKDFNNEADTPDNFQSRRPNTSFCFLDIRSPGLGDTAMYLCATSRDEEKLFFGSGTQLSVL.

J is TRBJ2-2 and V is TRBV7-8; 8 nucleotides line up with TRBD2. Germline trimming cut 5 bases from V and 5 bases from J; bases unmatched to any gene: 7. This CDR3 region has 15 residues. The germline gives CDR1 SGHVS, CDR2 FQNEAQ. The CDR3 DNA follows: TGTGCCAGCAGCCCGCCGGGAGGGATAACCGGGGAGCTGTTTTTT. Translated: CASSPPGGITGELFF.

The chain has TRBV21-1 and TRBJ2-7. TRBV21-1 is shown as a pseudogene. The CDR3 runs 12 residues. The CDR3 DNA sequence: TGTGCCAGCAGCATAGACGGATACGAGCAGTACTTC. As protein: CASSIDGYEQYF.